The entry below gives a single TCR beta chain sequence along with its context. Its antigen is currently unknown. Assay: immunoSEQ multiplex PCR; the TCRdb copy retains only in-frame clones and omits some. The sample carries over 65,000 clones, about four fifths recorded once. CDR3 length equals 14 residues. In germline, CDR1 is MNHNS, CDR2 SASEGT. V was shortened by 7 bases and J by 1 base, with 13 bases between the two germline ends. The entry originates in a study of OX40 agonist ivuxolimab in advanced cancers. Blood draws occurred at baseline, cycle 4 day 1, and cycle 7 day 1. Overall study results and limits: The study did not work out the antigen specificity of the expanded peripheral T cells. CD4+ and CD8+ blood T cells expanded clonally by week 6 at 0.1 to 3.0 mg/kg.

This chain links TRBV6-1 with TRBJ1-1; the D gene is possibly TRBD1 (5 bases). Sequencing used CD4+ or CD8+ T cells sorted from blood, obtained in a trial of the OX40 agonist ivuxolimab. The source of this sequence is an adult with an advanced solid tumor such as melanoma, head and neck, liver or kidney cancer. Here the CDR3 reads CASMTWGQNTEAFF. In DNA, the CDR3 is TGTGCCAGCATGACCTGGGGCCAGAACACTGAAGCTTTCTTT.